Below are 17 T cell receptor beta chains sequenced from a single sample in a study of shared T cell receptors in the human thymus. TCRdb's copy holds only in-frame clones and misses some; the assay was immunoSEQ multiplex PCR. The sample yields a few hundred thousand clones, approximately 95% seen once. Sequenced material: thymocytes. All receptors derive from a human donor.

This CDR3 is CASSCPGLDGGDTQYF. Written as DNA, the CDR3 is TGTGCCAGCAGCTGCCCCGGACTAGATGGTGGAGATACGCAGTATTTT. The chain employs TRBV7-6 and TRBJ2-3; TRBD2 agrees at 7 bases. Looked up from germline, CDR1 is SGHVS and CDR2 is FNYEAQ. This CDR3 comprises 16 residues. V gave up 4 bases and J gave up 5 bases; unmatched junction bases: 12.

The rearrangement uses TRBV6-5 and TRBJ2-2; 7 positions match TRBD2. The J segment lost 3 bases and the V segment lost 8 bases, leaving 3 bases of the junction unmatched. The CDR3 totals 13 residues. From germline, CDR1 is MNHEY and CDR2 SVGAGI. The chain's CDR3 is CASQRDYTGELFF. For the CDR3, the DNA is TGTGCCAGCCAGCGGGATTACACCGGGGAGCTGTTTTTT.

This clone was found once. V is TRBV13 and J is TRBJ2-5; D not certain. Germline V gene lookup returns CDR1 PRHDT and CDR2 FYEKMQ (reference sequence). The length of the CDR3 is 11 residues. V was shortened by 4 bases and J by 10 bases, with 10 bases between the two germline ends. CDR3 sequence reads: CASSSGPYQYF. In DNA form, the CDR3 reads TGTGCCAGCAGCTCCGGGCCCTACCAGTACTTC.

The chain carries TRBV11-2 and TRBJ2-3, with a possible D match to TRBD2 (6 bases). This CDR3 has 12 residues. V was pared by 10 bases and J by 2 bases, with 10 bases between. Per the germline V gene, CDR1 is SGHAT and CDR2 is FQNNGV. Written as DNA, the CDR3 is TGTGCCACCCTAGCGAACACAGATACGCAGTATTTT. Protein sequence: CATLANTDTQYF.

The rearrangement joins TRBV18 to TRBJ2-2; 7 bases agree with TRBD1. V trimming: 2 bases; J trimming: 4 bases; junction bases outside the gene matches: 4. The CDR3 consists of 15 residues. CDR1 is KGHSH, CDR2 LQKENI, per germline. CDR3 in amino acids: CASSPEDRTTGELFF. DNA for the CDR3: TGTGCCAGCTCACCAGAGGACAGGACCACCGGGGAGCTGTTTTTT. Combining the CDR3 with reference TRBV18 and TRBJ2-2 gives the whole variable domain NAGVMQNPRHLVRRRGQEARLRCSPMKGHSHVYWYRQLPEEGLKFMVYLQKENIIDESGMPKERFSAEFPKEGPSILRIQQVVRGDSAAYFCASSPEDRTTGELFFGEGSRLTVL.

The chain has TRBV10-3 and TRBJ1-1; 7 bases map to TRBD1. The junction had 8 bases not matched to a gene; V was cut back by 6 bases and J by 1 base. This CDR3 region has 15 residues. CDR1 and CDR2 (germline): ENHRY, SYGVKD. Here the CDR3 reads CAIRSAGGTNTEAFF. The CDR3 bases are TGTGCCATCAGGAGCGCAGGGGGTACGAACACTGAAGCTTTCTTT.

This clone was recorded only once. The chain employs TRBV28 and TRBJ2-7; 11 bases line up with TRBD2. The germline V gene has CDR1 MDHEN and CDR2 SYDVKM. J was trimmed by 2 bases and V by 4 bases; bases with no gene match: 4. The CDR3 sequence is 15 residues long. DNA for the CDR3: TGTGCCAGCAGTTGTCTAGCGGGAGGAGCCTACGAGCAGTACTTC. Protein: CASSCLAGGAYEQYF.

The chain is built from TRBV9 and TRBJ2-7, with TRBD2 matching over 10 bases. This CDR3 comprises 16 residues. Germline lookup yields CDR1 SGDLS and CDR2 YYNGEE. The ends lost 3 bases at V and 1 base at J; junction bases unmatched: 7. The CDR3 nucleotides are TGTGCCAGCAGCGGGGGGGCTAGCGGGAGTTCCTACGAGCAGTACTTC. Translated: CASSGGASGSSYEQYF.

This chain's CDR3 is CASPPDGRLDACWLEQYF. CDR3 DNA sequence: TGTGCCAGCCCCCCTGACGGACGACTAGACGCATGCTGGCTCGAGCAGTACTTC. J is TRBJ2-5 and V is TRBV28; D possibly corresponds to TRBD2 (6 bases). The closer fit of TRBJ2-7 to the DNA end suggests the J call may be wrong. The CDR3 contains 18 residues. Germline CDR1 and CDR2: MDHEN and SYDVKM.

The genes are TRBV4-3 and TRBJ1-2; no clear D. The ends were cut back, 3 bases at V and 4 bases at J, with 21 bases in the middle. The CDR3 consists of 17 residues. Germline values: CDR1 LGHNA, CDR2 YSLEER. CDR3 DNA: TGCGCCAGCAGCCACCGCGGGGATGGGTTGGGTATCTATGGCTACACCTTC. Translated: CASSHRGDGLGIYGYTF.

This clone has only one observation. The gene calls are TRBV4-1 and TRBJ2-3; D is possibly TRBD1 or TRBD2 (5 bases each). The CDR3 length is 21 residues. V was clipped by 1 base and J by 6 bases, with 32 bases between them. CDR1 is MGHRA, CDR2 YSYEKL, per germline. CDR3 region: CASSQGDSRFGDHREGDTQYF. The CDR3 region has the DNA TGCGCCAGCAGCCAAGGAGATTCTCGTTTTGGGGACCACAGAGAGGGGGATACGCAGTATTTT.

V gene TRBV6-1 combines with J gene TRBJ1-2; no definite D call. V was shortened by 5 bases and J by 5 bases, with 9 bases between the two germline ends. This CDR3 contains 12 residues. Germline V gives CDR1 MNHNS, CDR2 SASEGT. The CDR3 loop is CASSRTLYGYTF. DNA of the CDR3: TGTGCCAGCAGTCGGACTTTGTATGGCTACACCTTC.

V and J are TRBV6-7 and TRBJ1-5; unclear D gene. TRBV6-7 is an ORF, with its function uncertain. There are 18 residues in the CDR3. V was pared by 2 bases and J by 0 bases, with 17 bases between. This chain's CDR3 is CASSYPWTILYSNQPQHF. CDR3 in DNA: TGTGCCAGCAGTTACCCCTGGACCATACTTTATAGCAATCAGCCCCAGCATTTT.

The chain couples TRBV7-9 to TRBJ2-5; D gene unclear. Trimming left V 5 bases short and J 0 bases short, with 10 bases between. The CDR3 runs to 14 residues. Germline V gene lookup returns CDR1 SEHNR and CDR2 FQNEAQ (reference sequence). The CDR3 loop reads CASSPTQNQETQYF. The DNA of the CDR3 is TGTGCCAGCAGCCCCACACAGAACCAAGAGACCCAGTACTTC. Full variable domain (remainder filled in from reference TRBV7-9 and TRBJ2-5): DTGVSQNPRHKITKRGQNVTFRCDPISEHNRLYWYRQTLGQGPEFLTYFQNEAQLEKSRLLSDRFSAERPKGSFSTLEIQRTEQGDSAMYLCASSPTQNQETQYFGPGTRLLVL.

The chain carries TRBV7-8 and TRBJ1-1, with D possibly being TRBD1 (5 bases). This CDR3 comprises 15 residues. Germline V CDR1 and CDR2: SGHVS, FQNEAQ. The ends were cut back, 2 bases at V and 0 bases at J, with 10 bases in the middle. The CDR3 nucleotides read TGTGCCAGCAGCTTACCTCGGGGGATGAACACTGAAGCTTTCTTT. As protein: CASSLPRGMNTEAFF.

This chain joins TRBV6-4 and TRBJ1-5; D unresolved. With 5 bases removed from V and 0 bases from J, the gap between germline ends came to 20 bases. CDR3 length: 18 residues. The germline V gene has CDR1 MRHNA and CDR2 SNTAGT. CDR3 sequence reads: CASSPASDRENSNQPQHF. CDR3 in DNA: TGTGCCAGCAGTCCCGCCTCGGACCGGGAAAATAGCAATCAGCCCCAGCATTTT.

The chain joins TRBV19 to TRBJ2-5; 7 bases fit TRBD1. Germline V gene sequence: CDR1 LNHDA, CDR2 SQIVND (reference sequence). The CDR3 runs to 12 residues. The junction had 5 bases not matched to a gene; V was cut back by 10 bases and J by 3 bases. CDR3 bases: TGTGCCACCTGGGACAGTAAAGAGACCCAGTACTTC. This gives the protein CATWDSKETQYF.